This TCR beta chain was recovered during a study of CD8+ T cells in alopecia areata. At the level of the study: Twice a day, 5 to 10 mg of oral tofacitinib was administered to treated patients. Tofacitinib therapy took 6 to 18 months; 6 months off drug came after. General study points: Among the top 100, expanded CD8+ clones, as well as scalp clonality, were significantly decreased by tofacitinib. Higher clonality and more expanded CD8+ clones appeared in lesional than normal scalp.

With respect to this clone: What it binds is unknown.

Per the germline V gene, CDR1 is SGHTA and CDR2 is FQGTGA. The CDR3 runs to 15 residues. Between the trimmed V and J ends, which lost 3 bases and 0 bases, there was a span of 11 bases. Following RNA extraction, reverse transcription yielded cDNA that acted as the sequencing template. The repertoire was sequenced with immunoSEQ multiplex PCR; TCRdb's copy has only in-frame clones and lacks some. In the table there are 200,000 to 250,000 clones, roughly two fifths of which are singletons. Treatment defined: oral pan-JAK inhibitor, 5-10 mg twice daily. The material was CD4+ T cells sorted from blood, obtained at approximately week 30, from a patient treated with tofacitinib. This TCR came from a human donor with alopecia areata. The V gene is TRBV7-3, the J gene TRBJ1-1; D is unresolved. CDR3: CASSFRGGVNTEAFF. The DNA for the CDR3 is TGTGCCAGCAGCTTCAGAGGTGGGGTGAACACTGAAGCTTTCTTT.